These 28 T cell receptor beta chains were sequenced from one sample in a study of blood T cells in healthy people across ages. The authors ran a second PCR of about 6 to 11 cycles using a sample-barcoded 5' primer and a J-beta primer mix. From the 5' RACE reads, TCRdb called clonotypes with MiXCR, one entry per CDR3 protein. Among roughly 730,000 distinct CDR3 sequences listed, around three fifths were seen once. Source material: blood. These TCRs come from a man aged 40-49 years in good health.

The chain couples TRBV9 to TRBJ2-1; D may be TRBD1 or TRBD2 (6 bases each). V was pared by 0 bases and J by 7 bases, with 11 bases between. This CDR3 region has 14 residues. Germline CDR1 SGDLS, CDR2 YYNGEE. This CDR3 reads CASSVAGAGNEQFF. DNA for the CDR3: TGTGCCAGCAGCGTAGCGGGGGCGGGGAATGAGCAGTTCTTC.

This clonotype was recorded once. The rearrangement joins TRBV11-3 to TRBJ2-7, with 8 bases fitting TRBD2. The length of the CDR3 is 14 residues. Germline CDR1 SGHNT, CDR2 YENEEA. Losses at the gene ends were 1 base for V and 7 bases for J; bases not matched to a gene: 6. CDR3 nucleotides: TGTGCCAGCAGCTTAGTCGGCGCGGGAGGTGAGCAGTACTTC. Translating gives CASSLVGAGGEQYF. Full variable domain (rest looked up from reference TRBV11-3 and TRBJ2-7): EAGVVQSPRYKIIEKKQPVAFWCNPISGHNTLYWYLQNLGQGPELLIRYENEEAVDDSQLPKDRFSAERLKGVDSTLKIQPAELGDSAVYLCASSLVGAGGEQYFGPGTRLTVT.

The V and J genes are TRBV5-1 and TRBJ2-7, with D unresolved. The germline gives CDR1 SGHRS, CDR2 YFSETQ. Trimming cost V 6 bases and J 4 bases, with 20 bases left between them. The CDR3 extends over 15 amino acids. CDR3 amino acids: CASTPDPSSPYEQYF. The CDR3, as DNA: TGCGCCAGCACCCCTGATCCGTCGTCCCCGTACGAGCAGTACTTC.

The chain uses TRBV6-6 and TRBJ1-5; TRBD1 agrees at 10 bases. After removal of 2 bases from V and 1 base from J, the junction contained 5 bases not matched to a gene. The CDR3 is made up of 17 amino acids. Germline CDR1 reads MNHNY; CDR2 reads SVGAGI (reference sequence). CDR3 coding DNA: TGTGCCAGCAGTTACACGCCGGGACAGGGGAGCAATCAGCCCCAGCATTTT. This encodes CASSYTPGQGSNQPQHF.

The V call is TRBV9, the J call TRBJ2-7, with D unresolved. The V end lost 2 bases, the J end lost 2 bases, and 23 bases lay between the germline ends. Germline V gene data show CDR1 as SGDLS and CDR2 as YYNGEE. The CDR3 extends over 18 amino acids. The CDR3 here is CASSVGSSLIPITYEQYF. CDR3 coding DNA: TGTGCCAGCAGCGTTGGGTCCTCACTAATACCGATTACCTACGAGCAGTACTTC. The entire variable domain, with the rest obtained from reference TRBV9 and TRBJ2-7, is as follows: DSGVTQTPKHLITATGQRVTLRCSPRSGDLSVYWYQQSLDQGLQFLIQYYNGEERAKGNILERFSAQQFPDLHSELNLSSLELGDSALYFCASSVGSSLIPITYEQYFGPGTRLTVT.

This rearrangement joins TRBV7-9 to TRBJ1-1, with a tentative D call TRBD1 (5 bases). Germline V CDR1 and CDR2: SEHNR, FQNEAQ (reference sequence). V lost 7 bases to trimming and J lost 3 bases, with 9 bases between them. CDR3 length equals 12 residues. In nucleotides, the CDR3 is TGTGCCAGCATTTGGGGGGACACTGAAGCTTTCTTT. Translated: CASIWGDTEAFF.

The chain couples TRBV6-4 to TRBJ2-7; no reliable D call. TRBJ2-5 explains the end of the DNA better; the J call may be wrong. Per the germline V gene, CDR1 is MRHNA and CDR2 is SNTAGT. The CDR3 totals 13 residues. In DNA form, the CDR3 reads TGTGCCAGCAGTGTCGACGAACGCAAGACCCAGTACTTC. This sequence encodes CASSVDERKTQYF.

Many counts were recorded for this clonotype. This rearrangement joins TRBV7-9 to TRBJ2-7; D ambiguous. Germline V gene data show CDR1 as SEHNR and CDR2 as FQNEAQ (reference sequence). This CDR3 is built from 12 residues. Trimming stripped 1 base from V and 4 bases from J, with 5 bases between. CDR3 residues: CASSLEPYEQYF. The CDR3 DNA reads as TGTGCCAGCAGCTTAGAGCCTTACGAGCAGTACTTC.

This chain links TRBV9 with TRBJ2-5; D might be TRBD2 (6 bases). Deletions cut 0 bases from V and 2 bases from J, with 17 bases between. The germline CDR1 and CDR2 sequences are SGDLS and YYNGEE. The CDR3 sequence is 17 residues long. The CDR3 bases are TGTGCCAGCAGCGTAGCGGGGCTAGCACGGGGGCAAGAGACCCAGTACTTC. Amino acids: CASSVAGLARGQETQYF.

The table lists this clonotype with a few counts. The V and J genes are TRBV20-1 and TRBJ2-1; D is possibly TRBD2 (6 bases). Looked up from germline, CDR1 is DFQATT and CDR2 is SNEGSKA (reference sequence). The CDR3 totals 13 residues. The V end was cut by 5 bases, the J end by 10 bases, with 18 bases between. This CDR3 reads CSAGSTSKAEQFF. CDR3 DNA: TGCAGTGCTGGGTCAACTAGCAAGGCCGAGCAGTTCTTC.

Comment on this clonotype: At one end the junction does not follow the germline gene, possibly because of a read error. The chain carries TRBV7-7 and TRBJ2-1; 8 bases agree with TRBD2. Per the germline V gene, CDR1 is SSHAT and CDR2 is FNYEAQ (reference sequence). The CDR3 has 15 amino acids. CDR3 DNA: TGCGCCAGCAGCTTACGGGAGGGCCCTCACAATGAGCAGTTCTTC. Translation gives CASSLREGPHNEQFF.

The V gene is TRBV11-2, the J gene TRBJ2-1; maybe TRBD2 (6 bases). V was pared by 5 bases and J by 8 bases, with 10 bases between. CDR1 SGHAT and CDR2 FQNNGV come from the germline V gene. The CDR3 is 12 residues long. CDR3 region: CASSVGTDEQFF. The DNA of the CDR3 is TGTGCCAGCAGCGTGGGGACTGATGAGCAGTTCTTC.

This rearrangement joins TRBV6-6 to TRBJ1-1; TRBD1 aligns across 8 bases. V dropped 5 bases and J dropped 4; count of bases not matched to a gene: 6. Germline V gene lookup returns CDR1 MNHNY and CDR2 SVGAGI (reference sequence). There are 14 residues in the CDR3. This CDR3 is CASSVTGGSTEAFF. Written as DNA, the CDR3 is TGTGCCAGCAGTGTCACAGGGGGGAGCACTGAAGCTTTCTTT.

The CDR3 spells CSASPASGANVLTF. The CDR3 nucleotides read TGCAGTGCTAGCCCAGCCTCTGGGGCCAACGTCCTGACTTTC. V and J are TRBV20-1 and TRBJ2-6; unclear D gene. Trimming pared 3 bases from V and 0 bases from J, leaving 6 bases between. The CDR3 covers 14 residues. The V gene's germline CDR1 is DFQATT and CDR2 SNEGSKA (reference sequence).

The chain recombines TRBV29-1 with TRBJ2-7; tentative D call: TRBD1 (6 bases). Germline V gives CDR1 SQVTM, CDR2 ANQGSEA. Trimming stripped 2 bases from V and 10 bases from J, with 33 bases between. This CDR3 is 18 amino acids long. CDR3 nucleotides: TGCAGCGTTGAACGGCTCGCTTTACAGGGAAAGGCCAAAAACACTCAGTACTTC. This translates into CSVERLALQGKAKNTQYF.

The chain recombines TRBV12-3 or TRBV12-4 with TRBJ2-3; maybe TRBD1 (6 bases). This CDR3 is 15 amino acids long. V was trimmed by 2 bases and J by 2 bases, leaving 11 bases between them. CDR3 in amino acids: CASSLQAGATDTQYF. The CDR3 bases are TGTGCCAGCAGTTTACAGGCAGGGGCCACAGATACGCAGTATTTT.

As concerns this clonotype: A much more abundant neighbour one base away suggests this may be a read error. CDR3 amino acids: CASSYLRGAANEQYF. In nucleotides, the CDR3 is TGTGCCAGCAGTTACCTGCGGGGGGCCGCCAATGAGCAGTACTTC. V gene TRBV6-5 combines with J gene TRBJ2-1; TRBD2 agrees at 8 bases. The end of the DNA is better explained by TRBJ2-7, so the J call may be wrong. CDR3 length: 15 residues. In germline, CDR1 is MNHEY, CDR2 SVGAGI.

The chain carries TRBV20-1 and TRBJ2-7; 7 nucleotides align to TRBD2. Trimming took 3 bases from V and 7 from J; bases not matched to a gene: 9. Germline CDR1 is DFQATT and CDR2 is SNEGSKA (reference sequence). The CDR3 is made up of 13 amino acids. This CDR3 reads CSASPITGGEQYF. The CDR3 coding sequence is TGCAGTGCTAGCCCGATAACGGGGGGTGAGCAGTACTTC.

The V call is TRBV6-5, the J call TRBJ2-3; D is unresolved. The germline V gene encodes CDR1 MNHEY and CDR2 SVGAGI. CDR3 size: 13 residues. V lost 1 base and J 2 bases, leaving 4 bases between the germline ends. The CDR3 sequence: CASSYFLTDTQYF. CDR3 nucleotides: TGTGCCAGCAGTTACTTTCTCACAGATACGCAGTATTTT.

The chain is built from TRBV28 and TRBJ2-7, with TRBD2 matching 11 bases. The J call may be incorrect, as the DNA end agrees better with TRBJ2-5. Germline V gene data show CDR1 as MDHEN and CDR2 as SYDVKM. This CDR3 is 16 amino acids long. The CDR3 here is CASRRRGTSGGGTQYF. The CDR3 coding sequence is TGTGCCAGCAGAAGACGAGGGACTAGCGGAGGGGGGACCCAGTACTTC.

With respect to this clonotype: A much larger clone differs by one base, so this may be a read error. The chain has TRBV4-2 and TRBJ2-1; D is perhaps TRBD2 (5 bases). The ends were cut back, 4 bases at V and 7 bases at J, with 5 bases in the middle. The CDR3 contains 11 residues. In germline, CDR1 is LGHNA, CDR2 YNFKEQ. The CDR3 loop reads CASSRENEQFF. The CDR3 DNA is TGTGCCAGCAGCCGGGAGAATGAGCAGTTCTTC.

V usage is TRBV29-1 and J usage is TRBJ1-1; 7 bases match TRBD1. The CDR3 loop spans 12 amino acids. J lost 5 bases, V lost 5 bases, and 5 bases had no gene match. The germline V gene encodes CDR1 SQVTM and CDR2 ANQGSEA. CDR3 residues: CSVRTGNTEAFF. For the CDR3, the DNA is TGCAGCGTTAGGACAGGAAATACTGAAGCTTTCTTT.

The CDR3 DNA follows: TGTGCCAGCTCCCCTTTGCATGAGCAGTACTTC. It translates to CASSPLHEQYF. The V gene is TRBV18, the J gene TRBJ2-7; D remains unclear. V shed 6 bases and J shed 7 bases, with 10 bases lying between them. The length of the CDR3 is 11 residues. CDR1 is KGHSH, CDR2 LQKENI, per germline. Drawing the rest from reference TRBV18 and TRBJ2-7, the complete variable domain is NAGVMQNPRHLVRRRGQEARLRCSPMKGHSHVYWYRQLPEEGLKFMVYLQKENIIDESGMPKERFSAEFPKEGPSILRIQQVVRGDSAAYFCASSPLHEQYFGPGTRLTVT.

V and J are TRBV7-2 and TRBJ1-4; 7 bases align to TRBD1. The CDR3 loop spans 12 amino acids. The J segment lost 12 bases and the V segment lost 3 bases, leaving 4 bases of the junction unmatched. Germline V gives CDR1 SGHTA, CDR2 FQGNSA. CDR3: CASSFFTGELFF. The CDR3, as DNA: TGTGCCAGCAGCTTTTTTACAGGGGAACTGTTTTTT.

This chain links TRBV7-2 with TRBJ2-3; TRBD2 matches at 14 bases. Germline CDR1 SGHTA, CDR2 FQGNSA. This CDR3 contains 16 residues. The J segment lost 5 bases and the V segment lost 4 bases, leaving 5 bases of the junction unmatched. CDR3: CASSSQTSGGGDTQYF. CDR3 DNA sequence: TGTGCCAGCAGCTCCCAGACTAGCGGGGGGGGAGATACGCAGTATTTT.

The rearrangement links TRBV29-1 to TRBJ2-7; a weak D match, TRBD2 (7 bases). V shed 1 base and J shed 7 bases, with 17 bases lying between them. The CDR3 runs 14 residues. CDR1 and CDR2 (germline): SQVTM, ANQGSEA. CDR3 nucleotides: TGCAGCGTTGAAGTAGTAGGACTAGGGGGTGAGCAGTACTTC. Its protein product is CSVEVVGLGGEQYF.

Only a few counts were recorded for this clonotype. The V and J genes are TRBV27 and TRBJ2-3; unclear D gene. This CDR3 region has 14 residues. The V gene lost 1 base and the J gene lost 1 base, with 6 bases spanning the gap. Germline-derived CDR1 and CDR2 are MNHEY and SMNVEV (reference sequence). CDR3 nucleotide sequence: TGTGCCAGCAGTTTATTTCGGGGCACAGATACGCAGTATTTT. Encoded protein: CASSLFRGTDTQYF.

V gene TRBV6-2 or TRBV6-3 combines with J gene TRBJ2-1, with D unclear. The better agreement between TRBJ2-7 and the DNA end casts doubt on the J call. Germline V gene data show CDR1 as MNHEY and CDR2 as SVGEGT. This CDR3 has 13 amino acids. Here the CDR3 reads CASSPGSYNEQYF. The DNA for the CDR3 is TGTGCCAGCAGTCCTGGCTCCTACAATGAGCAGTACTTC.